The entry below describes one T cell receptor (beta chain). TCRdb's table, derived via immunoSEQ multiplex PCR, lists solely in-frame clones and lacks some. Seen here are around 75,000 clones, around nine tenths observed once, and the top ten hold roughly a fifth. These data belong to a study of blood T cell repertoires in COVID-19. The origin of this receptor is a human donor in a cohort sampled during active COVID-19. The sequencing sample was made of peripheral blood.

For the CDR3, the DNA is TGTGCCAGTAGTATAGATCGGGACAGGATACCTGGGGCCAACGTCCTGACTTTC. It is translated as CASSIDRDRIPGANVLTF. This sequence joins TRBV19 and TRBJ2-6, with 8 positions matching TRBD1. The germline V gene encodes CDR1 LNHDA and CDR2 SQIVND (reference sequence). The CDR3 is 18 amino acids. Losses at the gene ends were 0 bases for V and 2 bases for J; bases not matched to a gene: 6.